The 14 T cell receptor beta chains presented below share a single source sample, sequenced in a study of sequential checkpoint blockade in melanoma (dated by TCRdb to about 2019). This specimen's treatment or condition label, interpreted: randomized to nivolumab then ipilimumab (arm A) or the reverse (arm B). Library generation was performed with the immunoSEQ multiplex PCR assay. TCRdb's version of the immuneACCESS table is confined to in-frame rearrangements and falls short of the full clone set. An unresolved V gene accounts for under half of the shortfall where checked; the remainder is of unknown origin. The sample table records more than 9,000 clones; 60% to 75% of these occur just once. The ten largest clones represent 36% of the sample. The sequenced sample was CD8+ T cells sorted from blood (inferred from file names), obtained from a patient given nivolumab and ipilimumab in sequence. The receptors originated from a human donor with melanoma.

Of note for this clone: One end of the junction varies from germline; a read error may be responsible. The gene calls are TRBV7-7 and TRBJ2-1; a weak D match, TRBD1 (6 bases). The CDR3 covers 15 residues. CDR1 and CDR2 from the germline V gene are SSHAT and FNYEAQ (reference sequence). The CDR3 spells CASSLKQGWGNEQFF. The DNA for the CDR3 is TGTGCTAGCAGCTTAAAACAGGGATGGGGCAATGAGCAGTTCTTC. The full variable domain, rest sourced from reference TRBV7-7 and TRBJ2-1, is GAGVSQSPRYKVTKRGQDVTLRCDPISSHATLYWYQQALGQGPEFLTYFNYEAQPDKSGLPSDRFSAERPEGSISTLTIQRTEQRDSAMYRCASSLKQGWGNEQFFGPGTRLTVL.

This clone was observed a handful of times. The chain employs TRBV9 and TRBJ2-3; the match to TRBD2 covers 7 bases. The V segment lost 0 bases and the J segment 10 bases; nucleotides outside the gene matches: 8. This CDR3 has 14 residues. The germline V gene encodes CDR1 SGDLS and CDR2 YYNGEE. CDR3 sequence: CASSVGGLPRAQYF. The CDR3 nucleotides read TGTGCCAGCAGCGTAGGGGGACTACCTCGGGCGCAGTATTTT.

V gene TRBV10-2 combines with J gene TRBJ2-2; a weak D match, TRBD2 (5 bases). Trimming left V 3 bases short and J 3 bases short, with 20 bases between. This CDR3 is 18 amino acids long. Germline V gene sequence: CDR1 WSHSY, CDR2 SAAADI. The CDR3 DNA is TGCGCCAGCAGTGAACTGCTACTAGGAGGCGTCGACACCGGGGAGCTGTTTTTT. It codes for CASSELLLGGVDTGELFF.

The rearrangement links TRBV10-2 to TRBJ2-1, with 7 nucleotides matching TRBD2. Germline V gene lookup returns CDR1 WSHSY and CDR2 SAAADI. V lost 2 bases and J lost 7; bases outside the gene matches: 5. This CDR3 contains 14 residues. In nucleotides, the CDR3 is TGCGCCAGCAGTGAGGCGGGGGTACAAAATGAGCAGTTCTTC. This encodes CASSEAGVQNEQFF.

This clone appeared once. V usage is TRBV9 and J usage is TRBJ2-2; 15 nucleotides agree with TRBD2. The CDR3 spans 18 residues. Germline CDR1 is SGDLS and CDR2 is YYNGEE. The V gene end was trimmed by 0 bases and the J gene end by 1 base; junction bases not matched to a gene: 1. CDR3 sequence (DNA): TGTGCCAGCAGCGTAGGGGGACTAGCGGGAGGGAACACCGGGGAGCTGTTTTTT. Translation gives CASSVGGLAGGNTGELFF.

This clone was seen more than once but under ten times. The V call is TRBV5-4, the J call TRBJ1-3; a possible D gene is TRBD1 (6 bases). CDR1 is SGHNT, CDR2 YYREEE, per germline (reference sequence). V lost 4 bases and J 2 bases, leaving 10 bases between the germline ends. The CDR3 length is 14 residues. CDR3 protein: CASSPEGAGNTIYF. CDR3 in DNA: TGTGCCAGCAGCCCCGAGGGGGCTGGAAACACCATATATTTT.

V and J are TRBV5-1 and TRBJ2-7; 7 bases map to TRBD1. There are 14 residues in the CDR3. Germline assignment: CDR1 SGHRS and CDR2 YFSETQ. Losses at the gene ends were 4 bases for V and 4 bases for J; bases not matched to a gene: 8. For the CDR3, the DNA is TGCGCCAGCAGCCCCGCAGGGGGTAGGTACGAGCAGTACTTC. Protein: CASSPAGGRYEQYF.

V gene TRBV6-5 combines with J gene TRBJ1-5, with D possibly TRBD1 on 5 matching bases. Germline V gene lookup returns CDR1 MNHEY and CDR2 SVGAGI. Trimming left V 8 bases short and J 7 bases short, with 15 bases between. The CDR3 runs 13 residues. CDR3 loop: CASESQEGQPQHF. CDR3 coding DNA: TGTGCCAGCGAATCACAGGAGGGGCAGCCCCAGCATTTT.

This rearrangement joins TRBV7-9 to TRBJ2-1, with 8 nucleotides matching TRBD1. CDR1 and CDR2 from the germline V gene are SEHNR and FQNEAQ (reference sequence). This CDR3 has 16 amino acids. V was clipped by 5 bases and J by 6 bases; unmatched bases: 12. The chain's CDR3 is CASSATGTGFSNEQFF. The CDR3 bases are TGTGCCAGCAGCGCCACCGGGACAGGCTTCTCCAATGAGCAGTTCTTC.

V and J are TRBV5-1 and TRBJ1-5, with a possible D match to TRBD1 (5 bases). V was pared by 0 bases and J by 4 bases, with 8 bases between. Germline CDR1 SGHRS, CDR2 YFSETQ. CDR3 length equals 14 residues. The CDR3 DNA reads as TGCGCCAGCAGCTTGGCGGGGGGGAATCAGCCCCAGCATTTT. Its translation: CASSLAGGNQPQHF.

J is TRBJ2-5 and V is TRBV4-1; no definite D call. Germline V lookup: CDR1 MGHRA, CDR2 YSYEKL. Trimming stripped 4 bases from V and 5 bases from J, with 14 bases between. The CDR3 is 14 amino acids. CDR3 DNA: TGCGCCAGCAGCCTGTCGGGTGGCGCGGAGACCCAGTACTTC. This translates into CASSLSGGAETQYF.

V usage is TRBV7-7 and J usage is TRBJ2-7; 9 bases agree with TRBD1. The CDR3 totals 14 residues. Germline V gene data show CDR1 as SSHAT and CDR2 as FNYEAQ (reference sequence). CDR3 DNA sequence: TGTGCTAGCGCATCGGGGACAGGGAAGCACGAGCAGTACTTC. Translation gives CASASGTGKHEQYF.

CDR3 residues: CSAAGGWQYF. For the CDR3, the DNA is TGCAGTGCTGCAGGGGGTTGGCAGTACTTC. The chain links TRBV20-1 to TRBJ2-7; TRBD1 matches 7 bases. This CDR3 spans 10 amino acids. CDR1 is DFQATT, CDR2 SNEGSKA, per germline (reference sequence). J was trimmed by 9 bases and V by 5 bases; bases with no gene match: 4.

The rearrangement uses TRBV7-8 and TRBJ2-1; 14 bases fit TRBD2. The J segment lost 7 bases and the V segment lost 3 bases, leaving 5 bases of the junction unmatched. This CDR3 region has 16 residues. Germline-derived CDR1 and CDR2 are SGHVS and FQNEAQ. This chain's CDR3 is CASSLTSGGAVNEQFF. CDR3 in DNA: TGTGCCAGCAGCTTGACTAGCGGGGGGGCAGTGAATGAGCAGTTCTTC.